This T cell receptor (beta chain) was observed in a study of shared clonotypes between healthy human individuals. Assay used: immunoSEQ multiplex PCR; TCRdb lists only in-frame clones, some missing. The sample consists of approximately 2.1 million clones, approximately 93% of them appearing once. The germline V gene encodes CDR1 SGHNT and CDR2 YYREEE (reference sequence). The ends lost 4 bases at V and 4 bases at J; junction bases unmatched: 2. The CDR3 loop spans 15 amino acids. The clonotype comes from a young man in good health. Some clones in this sample may be carry-over from other donors' samples. Sequences were obtained from naive CD4+ T cells from PBMCs. Documented subset: CD45RA+ positively selected. This chain joins TRBV5-4 and TRBJ2-5; 15 bases agree with TRBD2. The CDR3 region has the DNA TGTGCCAGCAGCCAGGGACTAGCGGGAGGAGAGACCCAGTACTTC. This codes for CASSQGLAGGETQYF.